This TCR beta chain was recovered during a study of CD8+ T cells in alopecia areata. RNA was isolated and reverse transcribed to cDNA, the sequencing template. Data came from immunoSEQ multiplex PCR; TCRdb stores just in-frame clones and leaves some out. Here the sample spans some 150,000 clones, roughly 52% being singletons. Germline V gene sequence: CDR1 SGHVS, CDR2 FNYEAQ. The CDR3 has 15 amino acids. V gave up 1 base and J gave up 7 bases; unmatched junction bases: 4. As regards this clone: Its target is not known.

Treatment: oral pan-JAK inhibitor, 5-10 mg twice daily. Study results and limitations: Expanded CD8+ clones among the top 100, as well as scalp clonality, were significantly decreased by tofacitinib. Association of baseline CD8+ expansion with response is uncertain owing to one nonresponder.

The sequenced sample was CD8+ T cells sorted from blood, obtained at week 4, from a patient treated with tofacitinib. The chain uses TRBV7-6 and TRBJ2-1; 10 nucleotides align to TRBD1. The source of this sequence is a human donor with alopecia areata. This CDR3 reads CASSLGQGARNEQFF. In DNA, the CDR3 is TGTGCCAGCAGCTTAGGACAGGGGGCGAGGAATGAGCAGTTCTTC.